Following are 9 T cell receptor beta chains from one sample sequenced in a study of T cell responses to AZD1222 COVID-19 vaccine. Profiled with immunoSEQ multiplex PCR; TCRdb holds only in-frame clones, not every one. The table lists about 180,000 clones, around 89% of them singletons. The sample was peripheral blood, taken on day 0 of AZD1222 vaccination. The source is an adult in good health.

The rearrangement joins TRBV19 to TRBJ2-7, with D maybe TRBD1 (5 bases). The length of the CDR3 is 13 residues. CDR1 is LNHDA, CDR2 SQIVND, per germline (reference sequence). Trimming stripped 3 bases from V and 3 bases from J, with 9 bases between. The CDR3: CASSIRQNYEQYV. Written as DNA, the CDR3 is TGTGCCAGTAGTATTCGACAGAACTACGAGCAGTACGTC.

This clone has just one count. The chain couples TRBV30 to TRBJ1-2; D ambiguous. Germline V gene data show CDR1 as GTSNPN and CDR2 as SVGIG (reference sequence). The CDR3 has 15 amino acids. Trimming removed 0 bases from V and 5 bases from J, with 16 bases in between. The CDR3 spells CAWSVSETFVYGYTF. In DNA form, the CDR3 reads TGTGCCTGGAGTGTATCCGAGACATTCGTTTATGGCTACACCTTC.

The V and J genes are TRBV13 and TRBJ2-7; 10 bases fit TRBD2. There are 18 residues in the CDR3. V was clipped by 0 bases and J by 1 base; unmatched bases: 9. Germline CDR1 and CDR2: PRHDT and FYEKMQ (reference sequence). CDR3: CASSLGWQRGGRSYEQYF. As DNA, the CDR3 is TGTGCCAGCAGCTTAGGCTGGCAGCGGGGGGGCCGGTCCTACGAGCAGTACTTC. Using reference TRBV13 and TRBJ2-7 for the parts outside the CDR3, the full variable domain is AAGVIQSPRHLIKEKRETATLKCYPIPRHDTVYWYQQGPGQDPQFLISFYEKMQSDKGSIPDRFSAQQFSDYHSELNMSSLELGDSALYFCASSLGWQRGGRSYEQYFGPGTRLTVT.

The rearrangement uses TRBV7-2 and TRBJ2-5; D unresolved. The CDR3 totals 14 residues. V dropped 1 base and J dropped 3 bases, with 9 bases sitting between them. Germline lookup yields CDR1 SGHTA and CDR2 FQGNSA. The CDR3 region has the DNA TGTGCCAGCAGCTTAGAACCCACTAAAGAGACCCAGTACTTC. The encoded protein is CASSLEPTKETQYF.

The rearrangement uses TRBV6-5 and TRBJ2-7; 8 positions agree with TRBD1. The CDR3 has 13 amino acids. Germline CDR1 MNHEY, CDR2 SVGAGI. J lost 2 bases, V lost 8 bases, and 5 bases had no gene match. The CDR3 region is CASGQGLTYEQYF. CDR3 DNA: TGTGCCAGCGGACAGGGATTAACCTACGAGCAGTACTTC.

The chain joins TRBV9 to TRBJ2-1; D perhaps matches TRBD1 (6 bases). The CDR3 consists of 13 residues. V gave up 3 bases and J gave up 7 bases, with 11 bases separating them. The germline CDR1 and CDR2 sequences are SGDLS and YYNGEE. The CDR3 here is CASSALGGNEQFF. In DNA form, the CDR3 reads TGTGCCAGCAGCGCCTTAGGGGGTAATGAGCAGTTCTTC.

Written as DNA, the CDR3 is TGTGCCAGCAGCTTAGTACAGAATAATTCACCCCTCCACTTT. Its translation is CASSLVQNNSPLHF. The V and J genes are TRBV7-9 and TRBJ1-6; D ambiguous. This CDR3 is 14 amino acids long. Trimming cost V 1 base and J 5 bases, with 6 bases left between them. CDR1 SEHNR and CDR2 FQNEAQ come from the germline V gene (reference sequence).

The CDR3 loop is CASSFFTGELFF. CDR3 DNA: TGTGCCAGCAGCTTTTTCACCGGGGAGCTGTTTTTT. V gene TRBV7-8 combines with J gene TRBJ2-2; D is uncertain. The CDR3 is 12 residues long. CDR1 is SGHVS and CDR2 is FQNEAQ in the germline V gene. Trimming took 3 bases from V and 4 from J, leaving 3 bases between them.

The chain uses TRBV9 and TRBJ1-4; tentative D call: TRBD1 (5 bases). Trimming took off 0 bases at V and 8 bases at J, with 11 bases between the two ends. The length of the CDR3 is 14 residues. Germline CDR1 SGDLS, CDR2 YYNGEE. The DNA of the CDR3 is TGTGCCAGCAGCGTAGAAGGGGTAGGGGAAAAACTGTTTTTT. Translation: CASSVEGVGEKLFF.